These T cell receptor beta chains were read from a single sample in a study of blood T cell repertoires in COVID-19. Sequencing was performed with immunoSEQ multiplex PCR; in TCRdb, only in-frame clones are kept and a portion is missing. This sample has some 190,000 clones, with more than 75% found just once. Source material: PBMCs or T cells enriched from blood (not recorded which). These TCRs come from a woman between 45 and 60 years old with acute COVID-19. Each CDR3 is given with its conserved first and last residue. Each record gives: J gene, D gene, V gene, clone size, CDR3 DNA, CDR3 protein. D genes are given only for firm matches. Rows give clone size only sometimes, using once, few, many, or a class for an expanded clone.

TRBJ1-5 | NA | TRBV20-1 | NA | TGCAGTGCTAGTATAACATACACCCAGCCCCAGCATTTT | CSASITYTQPQHF
TRBJ1-5 | NA | TRBV24-1 | NA | TGTGCCACCAGTGGTGACTATAGCAATCAGCCCCAGCATTTT | CATSGDYSNQPQHF
TRBJ1-6 | NA | TRBV7-3 | few | TGTGCCAGCAGCTTAGGACGGGAGAGTTCACCCCTCCACTTT | CASSLGRESSPLHF
TRBJ1-2 | TRBD1 | TRBV2 | NA | TGTGCCAGCAAGGAACAGGGGGCGGGTGGCTACACCTTC | CASKEQGAGGYTF
TRBJ2-3 | NA | TRBV2 | NA | TGTGCCAGCAGACTGAGGGTAACAGATACGCAGTATTTT | CASRLRVTDTQYF
TRBJ2-1 | NA | TRBV28 | NA | TGTGCCAGCAGTACCGAAAAGGGGAATGAGCAGTTCTTC | CASSTEKGNEQFF
TRBJ1-1 | NA | TRBV7-8 | NA | TGTGCCAGCAGCCGCCGGTCCCCACCCATGAACACTGAAGCTTTCTTT | CASSRRSPPMNTEAFF
TRBJ1-5 | NA | TRBV19 | NA | TGTGCCAGTAGTGTGGGGAGGGATCAGCCCCAGCATTTT | CASSVGRDQPQHF
TRBJ2-2 | NA | TRBV5-4 | few | TGTGCCAGCAGCTCCGCAGGGATAAGTAGTACCGGGGAGCTGTTTTTT | CASSSAGISSTGELFF
TRBJ2-3 | TRBD2 | TRBV4-3 | NA | TGCGCCAGCAGCCAAGCAGGACTAGCGCGGGGCACAGATACGCAGTATTTT | CASSQAGLARGTDTQYF
TRBJ2-3 | NA | TRBV4-1 | once | TGCGCCAGCAGCCACCTCTTCAGTAGCACAGATACGCAGTATTTT | CASSHLFSSTDTQYF
TRBJ2-1 | TRBD2 | TRBV19 | NA | TGTGCCAGTAGTACAGCGGGGGGGCGGAATGAGCAGTTCTTC | CASSTAGGRNEQFF
TRBJ1-1 | NA | TRBV5-1 | few | TGCGCCAGCAGCTTGTTCTACCCGAACACTGAAGCTTTCTTT | CASSLFYPNTEAFF
TRBJ1-1 | NA | TRBV18 | once | TGTGCCAGCTCACCAGGGCAGTTGAACACTGAAGCTTTCTTT | CASSPGQLNTEAFF
TRBJ2-3 | NA | TRBV7-2 | NA | TGTGCCAGCAGCTCTAGCGTGGCAGATACGCAGTATTTT | CASSSSVADTQYF
TRBJ1-4 | NA | TRBV19 | NA | TGTGCCAGTACCCTGACAGACAATGAAAAACTGTTTTTT | CASTLTDNEKLFF
TRBJ1-2 | NA | TRBV27 | NA | TGTGCCAGCAGTCCAGTCCCTACAGGGTACGACTATGGCTACACCTTC | CASSPVPTGYDYGYTF
TRBJ2-2 | TRBD1 | TRBV28 | NA | TGTGCCAGCAGTTCCCCAGGGGCAGGGGGCAACGGGGAGCTGTTTTTT | CASSSPGAGGNGELFF
TRBJ1-2 | NA | TRBV30 | NA | TGTGGGGGCAGTCAAAACTATGGCTACACCTTC | CGGSQNYGYTF
TRBJ1-1 | NA | TRBV10-1 | NA | TGCGCCAGCAGGGACAGTGTGAACACTGAAGCTTTCTTT | CASRDSVNTEAFF
TRBJ1-2 | TRBD1 | TRBV28 | NA | TGTGCCAGCAGGGCCAGTCGGACAGGGGATTTATTCTGGGGCTACACCTTC | CASRASRTGDLFWGYTF
TRBJ2-3 | TRBD2 | TRBV18 | NA | TGTGCCAGCTCACCAGGCTTCCCTAGCGGGGGGGCAGATACGCAGTATTTT | CASSPGFPSGGADTQYF
TRBJ1-1 | NA | TRBV7-3 | NA | TGTGCCAGCAGCTCGCCGACCACAAGGGACAAAGCTTTCTTT | CASSSPTTRDKAFF
TRBJ2-2 | TRBD2 | TRBV7-9 | NA | TGTGCCAGCCGCGGGCGGCGGGGGGGACGGGACGCGAACACCGGGGAGCTGTTTTTT | CASRGRRGGRDANTGELFF